This T cell receptor (beta chain) is from a study of preoperative IRX-2 immunotherapy in early breast cancer. Some clones are missing from TCRdb's copy, which holds only in-frame ones; the method was immunoSEQ multiplex PCR. The table shows 20,000 to 30,000 clones, with 85% to 90% occurring only once. The sample's treatment: preoperative locoregional IRX-2 cytokine immunotherapy. Samples came from a phase Ib trial of preoperative locoregional IRX-2 cytokine immunotherapy. The CDR3 is made up of 12 amino acids. V dropped 2 bases and J dropped 10 bases, with 9 bases sitting between them. Germline loops: CDR1 LNHDA, CDR2 SQIVND (reference sequence).

J is TRBJ2-1 and V is TRBV19; maybe TRBD1 (6 bases). The receptor comes from a human donor with breast cancer. The source was tumor tissue, collected after IRX-2 immunotherapy. Written as DNA, the CDR3 is TGTGCCAGTAGTATACAGGGGTGGGAGCAGTTCTTC. Its translation: CASSIQGWEQFF.